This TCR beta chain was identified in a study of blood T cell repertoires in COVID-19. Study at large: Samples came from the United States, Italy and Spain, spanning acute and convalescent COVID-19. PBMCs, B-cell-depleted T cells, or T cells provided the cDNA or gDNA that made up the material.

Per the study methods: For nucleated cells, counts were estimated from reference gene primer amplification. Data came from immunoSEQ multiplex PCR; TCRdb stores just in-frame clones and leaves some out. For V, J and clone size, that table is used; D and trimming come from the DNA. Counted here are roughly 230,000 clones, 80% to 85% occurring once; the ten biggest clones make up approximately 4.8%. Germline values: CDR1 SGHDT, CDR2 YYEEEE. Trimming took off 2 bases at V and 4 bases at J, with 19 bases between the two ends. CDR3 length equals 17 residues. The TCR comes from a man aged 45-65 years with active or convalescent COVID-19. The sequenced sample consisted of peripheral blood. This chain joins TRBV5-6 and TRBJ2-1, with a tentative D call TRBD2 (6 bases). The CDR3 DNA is TGTGCCAGCAGCTTTTTCACAACTAGCCGGATATACAATGAGCAGTTCTTC. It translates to CASSFFTTSRIYNEQFF.